This TCR beta chain was sequenced in a study of T cell responses to AZD1222 COVID-19 vaccine (dated by TCRdb to the early 2020s). Context from the whole study: A total of 230 or so trial participants underwent TCR sequencing, of whom some 210 received two doses of AZD1222 and about 25 received two doses of the MenACWY control vaccine. Trial participants were enrolled by age into 18-55, 56-69 and 70-plus year subgroups, with roughly 150, 30 and 60 TCR-sequenced participants respectively.

What the study reported, not specific to this receptor: Conclusions about previously exposed vaccinees are limited because only six or seven AZD1222 recipients were SARS-CoV-2 seropositive at baseline. Because no samples from the day 14 peak response were available, repertoires could be characterized only after the peak T cell response. In the small 56-69-year group, the increase in depth fell short of significance, most likely because of low power. Participants were mostly white British and included more females than males, and it was suggested by the authors that clonal diversity may have been underestimated. Reportedly, close to half of the unique spike-specific TCRs recognized epitopes lying outside the regions that are mutated in the B.1.351 and B.1.1.7 variants. Spike-specific TCR breadth and depth rose significantly after two AZD1222 doses compared with day 0 and with MenACWY recipients. The vaccine-associated CD4 TCRs covered the entire spike protein, and the dominant responses fell in regions 160-218 and 743-854.

The germline V and J ends show losses of 3 bases and 0 bases respectively, and no gene match explains 10 bases of the junction. Inclusive of the bounding cysteine and phenylalanine, the CDR3 is 17 residues long. Of all the DNA, just the CDR3 is kept, 51 bases in frame from base 1. The germline V gene (reference sequence) sets CDR1 to LNHDA and CDR2 to SQIVND. As for this clone: Its antigen specificity is not known. There are no base qualities to consult, and no much larger clone falls within one base.

Interpreted using the paper, the time point label stands for: about 28 days (+/-7) after the second vaccine dose. The treatment or condition tag for this specimen amounts to: meningococcal conjugate vaccine given as trial control. Samples from vaccinated people were obtained from the UK trials COV001 and COV002, which included a single-blind randomized controlled phase 2/3 trial of AZD1222 (ChAdOx1 nCoV-19) in healthy adults. For TCRbeta chain sequencing, PBMC samples were collected from trial participants at day 0 and at day 28 after the second dose. The CDR3 regions of human TCRbeta chains were subjected to immunosequencing. In the source study's methods: Repertoire TCRs were checked for matches against a reference library of SARS-CoV-2-specific TCRs that had been generated using the MIRA antigen-specificity platform. Breadth meant the fraction of unique TCRs that were SARS-CoV-2-associated, whereas depth meant the fraction of total T cells that were SARS-CoV-2-associated. Each spike-specific TCR was assigned to its reactive spike region and to a CD4 or CD8 class using the MIRA data. Log10-transformed breadth and depth values were compared by one-way ANOVA with Sidak's multiple comparisons tests. TCRdb's version of the immuneACCESS table is confined to in-frame rearrangements and falls short of the full clone set. An unresolved V gene accounts for under half of the shortfall where checked; the remainder is of unknown origin. Clonal size and the V and J genes are those of that table, whereas D and trimming came from the DNA. This sample lists about 150,000 clones; roughly nine tenths were detected once. 6.5% to 8% of the sample is taken by the ten largest.

The source material was peripheral blood, sampled 28 days after the second dose of the MenACWY control vaccine. Recombination linked TRBV19 to TRBJ2-7, and TRBD1 aligns with 8 junction nucleotides. The receptor was isolated from an adult who received the MenACWY meningococcal vaccine as a control. The base sequence is TGTGCCAGTAGTATGGCCGGGACAGGTTTTAGCTCCTACGAGCAGTACTTC. Its protein product is CASSMAGTGFSSYEQYF.